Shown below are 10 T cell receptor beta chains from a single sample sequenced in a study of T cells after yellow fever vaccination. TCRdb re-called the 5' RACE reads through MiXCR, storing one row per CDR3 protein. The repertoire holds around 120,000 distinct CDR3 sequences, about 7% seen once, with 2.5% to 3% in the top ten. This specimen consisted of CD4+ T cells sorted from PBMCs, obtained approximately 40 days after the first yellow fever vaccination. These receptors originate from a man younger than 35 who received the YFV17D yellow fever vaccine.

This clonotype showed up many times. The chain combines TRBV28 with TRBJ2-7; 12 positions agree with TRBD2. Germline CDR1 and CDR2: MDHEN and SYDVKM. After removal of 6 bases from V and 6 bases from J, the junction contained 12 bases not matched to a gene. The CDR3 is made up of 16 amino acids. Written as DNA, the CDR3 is TGTGCCAGCAGCTCCCTCGGGCTAGCGGGGGGGCCCGAGCAGTACGTC. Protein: CASSSLGLAGGPEQYV.

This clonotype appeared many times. The CDR3 nucleotides read TGTGCCACCAGTGATTCGGCACTCGCCTCCTCTGGGGCCAACGTCCTGACTTTC. This translates into CATSDSALASSGANVLTF. The rearrangement joins TRBV24-1 to TRBJ2-6, with no clear D. The length of the CDR3 is 18 residues. Trimming took 2 bases from V and 0 from J, leaving 13 bases between them. The germline CDR1 and CDR2 sequences are KGHDR and SFDVKD.

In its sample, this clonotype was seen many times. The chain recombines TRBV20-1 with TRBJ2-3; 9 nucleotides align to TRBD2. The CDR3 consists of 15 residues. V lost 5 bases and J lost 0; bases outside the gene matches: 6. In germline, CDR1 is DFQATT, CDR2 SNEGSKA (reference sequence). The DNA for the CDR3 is TGCAGTGCTTCCGCGGGGGGGCTTAGCACAGATACGCAGTATTTT. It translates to CSASAGGLSTDTQYF.

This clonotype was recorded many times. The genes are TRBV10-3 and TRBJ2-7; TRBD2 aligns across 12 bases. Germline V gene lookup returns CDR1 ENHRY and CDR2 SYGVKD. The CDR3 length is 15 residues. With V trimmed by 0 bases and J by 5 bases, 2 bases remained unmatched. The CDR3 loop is CAISESTSGGDEQYF. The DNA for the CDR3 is TGTGCCATCAGTGAGTCGACTAGCGGGGGCGACGAGCAGTACTTC.

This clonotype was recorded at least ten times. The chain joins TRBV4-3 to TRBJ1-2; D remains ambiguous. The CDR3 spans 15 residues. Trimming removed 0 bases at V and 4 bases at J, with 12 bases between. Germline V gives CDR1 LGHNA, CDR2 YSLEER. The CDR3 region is CASSQDLGIPYGYTF. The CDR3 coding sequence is TGCGCCAGCAGCCAAGATCTAGGGATCCCCTATGGCTACACCTTC.

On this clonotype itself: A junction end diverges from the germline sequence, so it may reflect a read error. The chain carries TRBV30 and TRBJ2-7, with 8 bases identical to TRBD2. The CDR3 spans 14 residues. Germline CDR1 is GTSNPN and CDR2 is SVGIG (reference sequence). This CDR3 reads CAGRPGGPSNEQYF. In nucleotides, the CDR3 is TGTGCCGGGAGACCGGGGGGGCCGAGCAACGAGCAGTACTTC. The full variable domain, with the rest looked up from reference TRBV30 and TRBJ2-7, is SQTIHQWPATLVQPVGSPLSLECTVEGTSNPNLYWYRQAAGRGLQLLFYSVGIGQISSEVPQNLSASRPQDRQFILSSKKLLLSDSGFYLCAGRPGGPSNEQYFGPGTRLTVT.

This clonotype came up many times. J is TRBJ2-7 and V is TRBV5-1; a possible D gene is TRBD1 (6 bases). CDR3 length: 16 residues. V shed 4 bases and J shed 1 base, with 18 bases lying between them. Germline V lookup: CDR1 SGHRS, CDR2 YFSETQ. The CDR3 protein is CASSLMSTGPSYEQYF. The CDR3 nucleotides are TGCGCCAGCAGCCTAATGTCGACAGGTCCTTCCTACGAGCAGTACTTC.

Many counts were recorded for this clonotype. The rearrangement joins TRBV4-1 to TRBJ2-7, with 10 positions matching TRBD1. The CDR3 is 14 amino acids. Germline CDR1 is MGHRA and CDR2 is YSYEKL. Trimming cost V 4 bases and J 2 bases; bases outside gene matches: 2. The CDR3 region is CASSRDRGPYEQYV. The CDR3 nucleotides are TGCGCCAGCAGCCGGGACAGGGGACCCTACGAGCAGTACGTC.

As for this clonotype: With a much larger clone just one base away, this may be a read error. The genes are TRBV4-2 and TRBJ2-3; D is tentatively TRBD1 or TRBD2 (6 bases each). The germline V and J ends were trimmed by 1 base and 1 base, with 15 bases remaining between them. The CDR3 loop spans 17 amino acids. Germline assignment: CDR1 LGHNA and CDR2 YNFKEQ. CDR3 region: CASSQGASEGGTDTQYF. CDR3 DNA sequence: TGTGCCAGCAGCCAAGGGGCTAGCGAGGGGGGCACAGATACGCAGTATTTT.

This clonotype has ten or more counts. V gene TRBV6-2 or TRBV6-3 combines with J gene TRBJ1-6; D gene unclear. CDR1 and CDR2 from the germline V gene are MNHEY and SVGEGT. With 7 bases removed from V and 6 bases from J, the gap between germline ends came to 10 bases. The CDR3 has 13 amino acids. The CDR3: CASTTDGNSPLHF. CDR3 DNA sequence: TGTGCCAGCACTACGGACGGTAATTCACCCCTCCACTTT.